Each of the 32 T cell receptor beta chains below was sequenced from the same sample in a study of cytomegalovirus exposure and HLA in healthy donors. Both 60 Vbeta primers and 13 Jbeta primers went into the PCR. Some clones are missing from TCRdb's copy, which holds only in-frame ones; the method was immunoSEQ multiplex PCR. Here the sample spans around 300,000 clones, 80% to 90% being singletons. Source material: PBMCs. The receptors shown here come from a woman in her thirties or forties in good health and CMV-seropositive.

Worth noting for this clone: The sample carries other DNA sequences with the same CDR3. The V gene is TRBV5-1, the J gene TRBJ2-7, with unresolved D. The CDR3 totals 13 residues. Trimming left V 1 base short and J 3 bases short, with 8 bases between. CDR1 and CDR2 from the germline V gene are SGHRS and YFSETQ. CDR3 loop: CASSLPESYEQYF. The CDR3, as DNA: TGCGCCAGCAGCTTGCCGGAGAGCTACGAGCAGTACTTC.

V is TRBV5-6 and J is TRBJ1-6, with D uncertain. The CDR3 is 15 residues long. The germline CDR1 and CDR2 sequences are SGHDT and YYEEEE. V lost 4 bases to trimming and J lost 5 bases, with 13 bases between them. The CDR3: CASSGLWQNNSPLHF. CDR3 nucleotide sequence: TGTGCCAGCAGCGGTCTTTGGCAGAATAATTCACCCCTCCACTTT.

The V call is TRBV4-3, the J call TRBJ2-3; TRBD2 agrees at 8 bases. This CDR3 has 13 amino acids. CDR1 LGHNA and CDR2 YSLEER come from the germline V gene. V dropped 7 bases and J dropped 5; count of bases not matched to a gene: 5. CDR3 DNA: TGCGCCAGCACAGGAGCGGGAGAAGATACGCAGTATTTT. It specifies CASTGAGEDTQYF.

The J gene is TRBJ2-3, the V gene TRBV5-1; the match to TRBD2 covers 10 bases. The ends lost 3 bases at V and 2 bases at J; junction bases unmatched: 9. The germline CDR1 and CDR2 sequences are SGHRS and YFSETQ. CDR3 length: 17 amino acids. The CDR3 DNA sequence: TGCGCCAGCAGCTCCGCTTCTAGCGGGAGTTCCACAGATACGCAGTATTTT. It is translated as CASSSASSGSSTDTQYF.

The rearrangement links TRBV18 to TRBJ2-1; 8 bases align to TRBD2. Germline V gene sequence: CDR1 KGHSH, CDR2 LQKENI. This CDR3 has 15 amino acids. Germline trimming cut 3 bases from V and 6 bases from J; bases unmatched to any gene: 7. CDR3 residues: CASSPSSGSGNEQFF. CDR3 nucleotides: TGTGCCAGCTCACCCTCAAGCGGGAGCGGCAATGAGCAGTTCTTC.

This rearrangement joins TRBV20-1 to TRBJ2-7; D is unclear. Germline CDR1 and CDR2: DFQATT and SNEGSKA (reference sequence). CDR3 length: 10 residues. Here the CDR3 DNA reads TGCAGCGCGCCCGTCAACGAGCAGTACTTC. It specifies CSAPVNEQYF.

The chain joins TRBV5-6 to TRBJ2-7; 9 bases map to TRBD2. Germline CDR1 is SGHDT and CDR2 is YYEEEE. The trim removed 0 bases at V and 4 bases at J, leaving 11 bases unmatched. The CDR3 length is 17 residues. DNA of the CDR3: TGTGCCAGCAGCTTGGTACGGGTTAGCGGGAGTGGGTACGAGCAGTACTTC. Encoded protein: CASSLVRVSGSGYEQYF.

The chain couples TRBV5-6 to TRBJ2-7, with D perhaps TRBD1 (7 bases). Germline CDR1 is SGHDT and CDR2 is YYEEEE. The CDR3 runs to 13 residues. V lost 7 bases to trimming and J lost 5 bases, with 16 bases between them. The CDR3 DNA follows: TGTGCCAGCGGAGAACAGGGGAGGAACGAGCAGTACTTC. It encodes CASGEQGRNEQYF.

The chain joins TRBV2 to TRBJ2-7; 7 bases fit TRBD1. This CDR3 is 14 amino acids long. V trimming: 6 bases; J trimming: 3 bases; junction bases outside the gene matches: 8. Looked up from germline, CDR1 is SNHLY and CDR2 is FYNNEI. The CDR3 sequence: CASRPTGVRYEQYF. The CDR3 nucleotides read TGTGCCAGCAGGCCTACAGGGGTGCGCTACGAGCAGTACTTC.

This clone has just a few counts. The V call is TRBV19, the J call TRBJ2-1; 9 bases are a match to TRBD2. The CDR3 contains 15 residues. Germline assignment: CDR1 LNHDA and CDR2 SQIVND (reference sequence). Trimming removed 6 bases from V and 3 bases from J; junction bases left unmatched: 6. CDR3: CASRELAGLYNEQFF. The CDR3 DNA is TGTGCCAGTAGGGAACTAGCGGGTCTCTACAATGAGCAGTTCTTC.

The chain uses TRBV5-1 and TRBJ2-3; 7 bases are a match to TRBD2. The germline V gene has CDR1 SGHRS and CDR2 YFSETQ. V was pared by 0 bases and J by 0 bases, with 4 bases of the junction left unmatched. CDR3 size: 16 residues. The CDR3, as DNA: TGCGCCAGCAGCTTGGTACTAGCGTCTAGCACAGATACGCAGTATTTT. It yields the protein CASSLVLASSTDTQYF.

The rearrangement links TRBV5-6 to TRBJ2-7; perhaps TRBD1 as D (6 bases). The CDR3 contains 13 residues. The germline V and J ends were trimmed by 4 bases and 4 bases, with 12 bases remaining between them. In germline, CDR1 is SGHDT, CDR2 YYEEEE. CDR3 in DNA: TGTGCCAGCAGCCCACAGGGTTGGTACGAGCAGTACTTC. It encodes CASSPQGWYEQYF.

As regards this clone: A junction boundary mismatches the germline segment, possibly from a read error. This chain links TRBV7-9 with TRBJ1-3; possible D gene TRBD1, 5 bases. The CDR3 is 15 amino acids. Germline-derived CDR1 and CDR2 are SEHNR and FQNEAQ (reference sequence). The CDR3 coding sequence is TGTTCCAGCAGCTCTACAGACAGCCCTGGAAACACCATATATTTT. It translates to CSSSSTDSPGNTIYF.

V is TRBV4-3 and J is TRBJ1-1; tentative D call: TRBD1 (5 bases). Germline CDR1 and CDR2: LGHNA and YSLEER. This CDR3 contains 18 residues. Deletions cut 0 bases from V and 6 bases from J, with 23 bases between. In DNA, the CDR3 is TGCGCCAGCAGCCAAGATTTATCACGGGCACGGGGGAAGTCTGAAGCTTTCTTT. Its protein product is CASSQDLSRARGKSEAFF.

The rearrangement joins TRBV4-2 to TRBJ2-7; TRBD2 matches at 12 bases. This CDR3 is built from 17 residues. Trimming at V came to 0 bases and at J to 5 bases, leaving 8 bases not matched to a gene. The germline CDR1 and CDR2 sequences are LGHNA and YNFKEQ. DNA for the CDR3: TGTGCCAGCAGCCAAGATGCTAGCGGGAGGGCCGGCAACGAGCAGTACTTC. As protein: CASSQDASGRAGNEQYF.

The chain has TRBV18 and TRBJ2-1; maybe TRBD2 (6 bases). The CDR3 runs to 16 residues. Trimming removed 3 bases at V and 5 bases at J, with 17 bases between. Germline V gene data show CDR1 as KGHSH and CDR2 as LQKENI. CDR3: CASSPPGLPYNNEQFF. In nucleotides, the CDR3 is TGTGCCAGCTCACCGCCGGGACTCCCATATAACAATGAGCAGTTCTTC.

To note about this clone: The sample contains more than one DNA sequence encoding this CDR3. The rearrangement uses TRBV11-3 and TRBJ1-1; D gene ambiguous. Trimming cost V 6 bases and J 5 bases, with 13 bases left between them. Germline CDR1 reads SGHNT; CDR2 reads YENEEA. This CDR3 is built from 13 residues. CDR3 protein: CASSLSGRTEAFF. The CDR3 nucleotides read TGTGCCAGCAGTCTTTCTGGGCGTACTGAAGCTTTCTTT.

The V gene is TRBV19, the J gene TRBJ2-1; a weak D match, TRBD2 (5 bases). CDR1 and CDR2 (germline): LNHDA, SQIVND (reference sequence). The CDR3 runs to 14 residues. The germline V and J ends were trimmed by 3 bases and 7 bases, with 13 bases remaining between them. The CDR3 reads CASSIELVRNEQFF. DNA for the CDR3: TGTGCCAGTAGTATCGAACTAGTTAGGAATGAGCAGTTCTTC. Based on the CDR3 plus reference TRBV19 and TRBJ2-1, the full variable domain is DGGITQSPKYLFRKEGQNVTLSCEQNLNHDAMYWYRQDPGQGLRLIYYSQIVNDFQKGDIAEGYSVSREKKESFPLTVTSAQKNPTAFYLCASSIELVRNEQFFGPGTRLTVL.

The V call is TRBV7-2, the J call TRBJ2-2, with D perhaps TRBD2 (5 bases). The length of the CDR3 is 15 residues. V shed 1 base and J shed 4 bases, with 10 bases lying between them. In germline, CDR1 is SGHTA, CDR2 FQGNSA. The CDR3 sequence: CASSLDGLSTGELFF. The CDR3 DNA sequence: TGTGCCAGCAGCTTAGACGGACTGTCCACCGGGGAGCTGTTTTTT.

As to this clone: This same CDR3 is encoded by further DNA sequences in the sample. The CDR3 DNA reads as TGTGCCAGTAGTATCACAGCTTCTCGTGCCCAGCATTTT. It encodes CASSITASRAQHF. The chain uses TRBV19 and TRBJ1-5; the D is unclear. Germline V gene data show CDR1 as LNHDA and CDR2 as SQIVND (reference sequence). Trimming took off 3 bases at V and 11 bases at J, with 14 bases between the two ends. This CDR3 spans 13 amino acids.

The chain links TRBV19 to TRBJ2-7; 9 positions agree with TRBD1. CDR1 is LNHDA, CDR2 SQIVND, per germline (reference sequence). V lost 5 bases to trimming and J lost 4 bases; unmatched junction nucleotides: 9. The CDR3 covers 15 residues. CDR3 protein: CASSPRQGEGYEQYF. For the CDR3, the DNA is TGTGCCAGTAGTCCTCGACAGGGGGAGGGGTACGAGCAGTACTTC.

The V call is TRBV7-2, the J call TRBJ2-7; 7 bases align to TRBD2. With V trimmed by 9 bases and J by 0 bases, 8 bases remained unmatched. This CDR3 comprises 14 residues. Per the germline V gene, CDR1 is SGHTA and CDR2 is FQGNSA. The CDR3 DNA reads TGTGCCAGTGGTATTAGCGGGCACTCCTACGAGCAGTACTTC. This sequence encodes CASGISGHSYEQYF. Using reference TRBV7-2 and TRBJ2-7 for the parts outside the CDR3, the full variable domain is GAGVSQSPSNKVTEKGKDVELRCDPISGHTALYWYRQSLGQGLEFLIYFQGNSAPDKSGLPSDRFSAERTGGSVSTLTIQRTQQEDSAVYLCASGISGHSYEQYFGPGTRLTVT.

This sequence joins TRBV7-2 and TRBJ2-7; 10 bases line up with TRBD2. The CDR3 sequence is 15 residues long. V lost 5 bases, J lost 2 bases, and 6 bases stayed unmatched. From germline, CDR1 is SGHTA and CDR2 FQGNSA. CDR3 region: CASSPWTSGPYEQYF. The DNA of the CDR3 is TGTGCCAGCAGCCCCTGGACTAGCGGACCCTACGAGCAGTACTTC.

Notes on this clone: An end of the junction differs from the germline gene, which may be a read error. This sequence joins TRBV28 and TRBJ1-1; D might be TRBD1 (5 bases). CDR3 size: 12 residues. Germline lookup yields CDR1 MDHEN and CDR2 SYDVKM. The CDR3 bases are TGTGCCAGCACTTTACGTGACAGTGAAGCTTTCTTT. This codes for CASTLRDSEAFF.

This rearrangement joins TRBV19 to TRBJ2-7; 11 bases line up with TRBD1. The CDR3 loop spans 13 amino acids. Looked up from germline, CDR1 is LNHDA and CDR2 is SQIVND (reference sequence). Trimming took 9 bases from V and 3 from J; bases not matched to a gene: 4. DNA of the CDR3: TGTGCCAGCGGACAGGGGGCCATCTACGAGCAGTACTTC. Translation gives CASGQGAIYEQYF.

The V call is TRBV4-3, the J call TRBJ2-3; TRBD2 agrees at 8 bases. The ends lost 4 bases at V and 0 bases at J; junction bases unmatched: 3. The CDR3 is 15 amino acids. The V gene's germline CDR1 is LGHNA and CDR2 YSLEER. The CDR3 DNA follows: TGCGCCAGCAGCCCTATAGCGGGAAGCACAGATACGCAGTATTTT. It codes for CASSPIAGSTDTQYF.

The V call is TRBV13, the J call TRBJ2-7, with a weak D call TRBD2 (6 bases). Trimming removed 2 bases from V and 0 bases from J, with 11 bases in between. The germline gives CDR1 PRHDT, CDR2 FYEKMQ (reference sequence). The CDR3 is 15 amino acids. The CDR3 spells CASSLLAGPSYEQYF. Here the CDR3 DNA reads TGTGCCAGCAGCTTACTGGCGGGACCCTCCTACGAGCAGTACTTC. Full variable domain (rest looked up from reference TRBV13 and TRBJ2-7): AAGVIQSPRHLIKEKRETATLKCYPIPRHDTVYWYQQGPGQDPQFLISFYEKMQSDKGSIPDRFSAQQFSDYHSELNMSSLELGDSALYFCASSLLAGPSYEQYFGPGTRLTVT.

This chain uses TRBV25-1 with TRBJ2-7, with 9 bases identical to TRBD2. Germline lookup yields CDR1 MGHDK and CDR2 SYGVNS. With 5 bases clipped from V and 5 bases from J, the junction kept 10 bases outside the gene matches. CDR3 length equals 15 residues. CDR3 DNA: TGTGCCAGCAGTACTATAGCGGGAGAGAGAGACGAGCAGTACTTC. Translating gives CASSTIAGERDEQYF.

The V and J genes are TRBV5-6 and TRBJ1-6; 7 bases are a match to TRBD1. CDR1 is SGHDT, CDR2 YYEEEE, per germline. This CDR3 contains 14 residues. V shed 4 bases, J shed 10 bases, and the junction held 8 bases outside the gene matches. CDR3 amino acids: CASSIPGQWSPLHF. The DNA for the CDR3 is TGTGCCAGCAGCATTCCGGGACAGTGGTCACCCCTCCACTTT.

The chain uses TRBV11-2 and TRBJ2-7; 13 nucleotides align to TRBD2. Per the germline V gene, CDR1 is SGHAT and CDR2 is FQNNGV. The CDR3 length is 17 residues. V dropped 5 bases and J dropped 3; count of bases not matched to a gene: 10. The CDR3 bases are TGTGCCAGCAGCCCTCGCGGGACTAGCGGGAATCTCTACGAGCAGTACTTC. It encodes CASSPRGTSGNLYEQYF.

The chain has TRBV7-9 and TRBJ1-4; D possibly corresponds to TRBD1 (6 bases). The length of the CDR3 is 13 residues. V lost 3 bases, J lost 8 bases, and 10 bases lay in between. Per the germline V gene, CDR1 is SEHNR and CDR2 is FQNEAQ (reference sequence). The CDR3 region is CASSLGTTEKLFF. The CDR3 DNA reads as TGTGCCAGCAGCTTGGGGACAACGGAAAAACTGTTTTTT.

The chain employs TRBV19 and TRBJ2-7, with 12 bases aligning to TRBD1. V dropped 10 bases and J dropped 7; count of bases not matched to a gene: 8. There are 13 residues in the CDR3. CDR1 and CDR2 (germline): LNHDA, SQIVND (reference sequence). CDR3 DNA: TGTGCCACCTCCGGGACAGGGGGCCTTGAGCAGTACTTC. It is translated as CATSGTGGLEQYF. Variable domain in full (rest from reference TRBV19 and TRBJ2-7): DGGITQSPKYLFRKEGQNVTLSCEQNLNHDAMYWYRQDPGQGLRLIYYSQIVNDFQKGDIAEGYSVSREKKESFPLTVTSAQKNPTAFYLCATSGTGGLEQYFGPGTRLTVT.